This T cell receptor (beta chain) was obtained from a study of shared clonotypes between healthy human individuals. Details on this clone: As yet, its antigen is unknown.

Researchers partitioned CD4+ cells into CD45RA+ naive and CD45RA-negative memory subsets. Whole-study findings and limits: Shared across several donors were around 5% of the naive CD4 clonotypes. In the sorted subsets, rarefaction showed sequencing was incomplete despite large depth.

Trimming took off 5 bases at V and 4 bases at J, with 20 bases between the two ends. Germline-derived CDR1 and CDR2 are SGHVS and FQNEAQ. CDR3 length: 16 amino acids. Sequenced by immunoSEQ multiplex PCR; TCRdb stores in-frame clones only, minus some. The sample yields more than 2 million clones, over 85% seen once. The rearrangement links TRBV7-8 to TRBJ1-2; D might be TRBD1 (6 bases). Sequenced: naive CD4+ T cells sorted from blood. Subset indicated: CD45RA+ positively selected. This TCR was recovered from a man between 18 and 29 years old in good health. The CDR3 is CASSRGSGGSSYGYTF. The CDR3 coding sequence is TGTGCCAGCAGCAGGGGGTCGGGGGGCTCCAGCTATGGCTACACCTTC.